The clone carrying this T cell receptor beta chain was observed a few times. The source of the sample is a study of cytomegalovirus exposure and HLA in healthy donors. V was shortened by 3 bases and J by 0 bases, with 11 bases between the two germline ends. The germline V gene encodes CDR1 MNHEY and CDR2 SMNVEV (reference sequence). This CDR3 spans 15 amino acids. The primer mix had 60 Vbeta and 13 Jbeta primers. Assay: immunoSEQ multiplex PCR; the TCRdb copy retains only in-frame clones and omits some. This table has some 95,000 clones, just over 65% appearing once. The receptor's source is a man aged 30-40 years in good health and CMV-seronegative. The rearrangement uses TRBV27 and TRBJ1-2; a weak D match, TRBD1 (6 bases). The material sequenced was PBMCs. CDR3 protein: CASSFSQGANYGYTF. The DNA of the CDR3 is TGTGCCAGCAGTTTCTCACAGGGAGCTAACTATGGCTACACCTTC.